This TCR beta chain is drawn from a study of Tregs in tolerant kidney transplant recipients. A note on this clone: Antigen: not known.

The data were produced by immunoSEQ multiplex PCR, yet TCRdb's version contains in-frame clones alone and is incomplete. The sample holds tens of thousands of clones; around 87% are singletons and the top ten take roughly 4%. Related graft donors supplied nonmyeloablative bone marrow transplants, and mixed chimerism was transient. Thawed PBMCs were FACS-sorted into unstimulated CD4+CD25+CD127- regulatory T cells, CD4+CD25- non-regulatory cells, CD4 and CD8 cells. Findings and caveats of the study: Few patients were studied, so findings need validation in larger groups. Biological reproducibility was not directly addressed, but technical replication error appeared minimal. Tolerant patients' donor-specific Tregs expanded beyond overall Tregs, suggesting antigen-driven growth.

This TCR was sampled from a human patient who received a combined kidney and bone marrow transplant. T cells may partly derive from the graft donor. The specimen comprised CD4+ T cells from blood (PBMCs), sampled 6 months after the transplant.

The CDR3 nucleotides read TGTGCCAGCAGCCACGGGACAGGGGCTTCACCCCTCCACTTT. This sequence encodes CASSHGTGASPLHF. The chain carries TRBV21-1 and TRBJ1-6; the D segment call TRBD1 is taken from the table without a DNA check. TRBV21-1 is listed as a pseudogene. This CDR3 contains 14 residues.